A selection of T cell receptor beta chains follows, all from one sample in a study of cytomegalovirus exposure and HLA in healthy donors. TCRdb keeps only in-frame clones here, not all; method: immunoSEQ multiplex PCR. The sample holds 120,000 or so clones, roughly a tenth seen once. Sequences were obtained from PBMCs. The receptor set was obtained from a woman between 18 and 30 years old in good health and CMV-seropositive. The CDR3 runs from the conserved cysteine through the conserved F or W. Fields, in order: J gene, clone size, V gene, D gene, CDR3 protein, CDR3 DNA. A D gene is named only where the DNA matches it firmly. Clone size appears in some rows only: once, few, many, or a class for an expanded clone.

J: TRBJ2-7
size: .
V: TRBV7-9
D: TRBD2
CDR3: CASSSTSQSGRLYEQYF
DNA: TGTGCCAGCAGCTCGACCAGCCAAAGCGGGAGGCTGTACGAGCAGTACTTC

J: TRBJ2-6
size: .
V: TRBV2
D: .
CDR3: CASSPSSGANVLTF
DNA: TGTGCCAGCAGTCCCAGCTCTGGGGCCAACGTCCTGACTTTC

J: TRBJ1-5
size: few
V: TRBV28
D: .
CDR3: CASSIGDSNQPQHF
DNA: TGTGCCAGCAGCATAGGGGATAGCAATCAGCCCCAGCATTTT

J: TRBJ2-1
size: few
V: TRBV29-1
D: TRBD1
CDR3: CSVEALTGDTYNEQFF
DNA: TGCAGCGTTGAAGCCCTGACAGGGGATACCTACAATGAGCAGTTCTTC

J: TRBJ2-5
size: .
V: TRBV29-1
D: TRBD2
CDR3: CSVDPSGTETQYF
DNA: TGCAGCGTTGACCCTAGCGGGACAGAGACCCAGTACTTC

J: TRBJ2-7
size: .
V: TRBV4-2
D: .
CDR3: CASSQSETHSEQYF
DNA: TGTGCCAGCAGCCAATCCGAGACACATAGCGAGCAGTACTTC

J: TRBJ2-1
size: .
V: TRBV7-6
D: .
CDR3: CASSLGQASYNEQFF
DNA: TGTGCCAGCAGCTTGGGGCAGGCCTCCTACAATGAGCAGTTCTTC

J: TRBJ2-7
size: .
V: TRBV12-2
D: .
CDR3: CASRLTRLEPYF
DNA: TGTGCAAGTCGCTTGACTAGACTGGAGCCGTACTTC

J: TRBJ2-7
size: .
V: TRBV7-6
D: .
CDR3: CASSLGAGDYEQYF
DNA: TGTGCCAGCAGCTTAGGGGCAGGGGACTACGAGCAGTACTTC

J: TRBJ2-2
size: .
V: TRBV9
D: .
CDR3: CASMGGHSTGELFF
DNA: TGTGCCAGCATGGGAGGACATTCCACCGGGGAGCTGTTTTTT

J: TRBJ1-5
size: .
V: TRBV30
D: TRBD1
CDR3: CAWRPTGEGNQPQHF
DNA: TGTGCCTGGAGACCGACAGGGGAGGGCAATCAGCCCCAGCATTTT

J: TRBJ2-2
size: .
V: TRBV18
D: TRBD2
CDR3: CASSLIRLAGNTGELFF
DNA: TGTGCCAGCTCACTGATCCGTCTAGCGGGGAACACCGGGGAGCTGTTTTTT

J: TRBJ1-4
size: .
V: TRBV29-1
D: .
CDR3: CSVRNRAPNEKLFF
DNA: TGCAGCGTGAGAAACAGGGCTCCTAATGAAAAACTGTTTTTT

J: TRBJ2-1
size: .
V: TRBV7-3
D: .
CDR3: CASSLMRVSYNEQFF
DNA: TGTGCCAGCAGCTTAATGAGGGTATCCTACAATGAGCAGTTCTTC

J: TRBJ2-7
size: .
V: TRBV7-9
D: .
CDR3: CASSFRGLEEQYF
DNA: TGTGCCAGCAGCTTCAGGGGTTTGGAGGAGCAGTACTTC

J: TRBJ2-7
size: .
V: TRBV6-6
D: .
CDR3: CASSLARSQSYEQYF
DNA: TGTGCCAGCAGTCTAGCCCGTTCGCAGTCCTACGAGCAGTACTTC

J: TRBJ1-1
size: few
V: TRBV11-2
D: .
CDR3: CASRYIEGPLNTEAFF
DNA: TGTGCCAGCAGGTATATTGAGGGTCCTCTGAACACTGAAGCTTTCTTT

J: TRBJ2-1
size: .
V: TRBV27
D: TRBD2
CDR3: CASSLRAGAPYNEQFF
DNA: TGTGCCAGCAGTTTGAGGGCGGGAGCCCCCTACAATGAGCAGTTCTTC

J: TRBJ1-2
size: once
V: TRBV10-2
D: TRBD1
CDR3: CASSESSHRGNYGYTF
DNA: TGCGCCAGCAGTGAGTCGAGCCACAGGGGGAACTATGGCTACACCTTC

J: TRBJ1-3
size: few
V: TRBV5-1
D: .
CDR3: CASSLGIGGTNSGNTIYF
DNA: TGCGCCAGCAGCCTAGGGATAGGGGGAACCAACTCTGGAAACACCATATATTTT

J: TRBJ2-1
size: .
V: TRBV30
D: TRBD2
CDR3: CAWSGLAGYNEQFF
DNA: TGTGCCTGGAGTGGGCTAGCGGGATACAATGAGCAGTTCTTC

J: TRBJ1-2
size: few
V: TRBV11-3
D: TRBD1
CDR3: CASSTGTGGNYGYTF
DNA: TGTGCCAGCAGCACCGGGACAGGGGGGAACTATGGCTACACCTTC

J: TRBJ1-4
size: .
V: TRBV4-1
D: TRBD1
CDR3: CASSSLGTGGREKLFF
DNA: TGCGCCAGCAGCTCTCTTGGGACAGGGGGACGTGAAAAACTGTTTTTT

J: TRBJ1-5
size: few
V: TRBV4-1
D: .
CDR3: CASSQEQGGQPQHF
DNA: TGCGCCAGCAGCCAAGAACAGGGTGGGCAGCCCCAGCATTTT

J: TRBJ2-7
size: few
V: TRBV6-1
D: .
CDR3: CASSVGRGPYEQYF
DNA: TGTGCCAGCAGTGTCGGCAGGGGCCCTTACGAGCAGTACTTC

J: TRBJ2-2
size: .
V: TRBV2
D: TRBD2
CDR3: CASSEAPRGLAGSNTGELFF
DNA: TGTGCCAGCAGTGAAGCTCCGAGGGGACTAGCGGGATCAAACACCGGGGAGCTGTTTTTT

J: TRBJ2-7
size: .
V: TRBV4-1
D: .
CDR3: CASSQEKGASREQYF
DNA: TGCGCCAGCAGCCAAGAAAAGGGAGCCTCTCGCGAGCAGTACTTC

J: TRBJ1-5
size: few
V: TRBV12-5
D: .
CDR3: CASGLMGQPQHF
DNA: TGTGCTAGTGGTTTGATGGGCCAGCCCCAGCATTTT

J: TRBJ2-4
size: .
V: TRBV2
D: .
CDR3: CASSDQRVAKNIQYF
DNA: TGTGCCAGCAGTGATCAGCGGGTTGCCAAAAACATTCAGTACTTC